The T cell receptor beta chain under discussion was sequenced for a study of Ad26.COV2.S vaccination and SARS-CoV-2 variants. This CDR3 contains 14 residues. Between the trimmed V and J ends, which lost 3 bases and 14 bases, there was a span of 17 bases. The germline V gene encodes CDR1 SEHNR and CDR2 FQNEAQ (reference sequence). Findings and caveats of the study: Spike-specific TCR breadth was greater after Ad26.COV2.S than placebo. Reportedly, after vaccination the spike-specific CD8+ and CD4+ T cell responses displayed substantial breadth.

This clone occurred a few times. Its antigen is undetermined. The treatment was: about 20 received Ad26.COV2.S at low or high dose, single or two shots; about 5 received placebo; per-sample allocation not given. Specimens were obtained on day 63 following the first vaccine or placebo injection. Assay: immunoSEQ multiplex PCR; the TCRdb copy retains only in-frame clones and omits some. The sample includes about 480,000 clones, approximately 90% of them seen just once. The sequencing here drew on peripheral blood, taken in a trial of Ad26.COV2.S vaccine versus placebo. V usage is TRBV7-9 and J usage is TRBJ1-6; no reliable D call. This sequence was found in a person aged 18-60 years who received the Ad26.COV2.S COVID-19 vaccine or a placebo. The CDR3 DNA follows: TGTGCCAGCAGCTTTGCCGTCTCTCCAGCGGCCCTCCACTTT. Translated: CASSFAVSPAALHF. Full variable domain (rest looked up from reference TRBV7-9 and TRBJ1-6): DTGVSQNPRHKITKRGQNVTFRCDPISEHNRLYWYRQTLGQGPEFLTYFQNEAQLEKSRLLSDRFSAERPKGSFSTLEIQRTEQGDSAMYLCASSFAVSPAALHFGNGTRLTVT.